A single TCR beta chain is shown here with its context. These data are taken from a study of memory B cells and T cells in multiple sclerosis. Some clones are missing from TCRdb's copy, which holds only in-frame ones; the method was immunoSEQ multiplex PCR. Of more than 12,000 clones listed, roughly two thirds are singletons. The CDR3 totals 14 residues. In germline, CDR1 is MGHRA, CDR2 YSYEKL. Trimming cost V 0 bases and J 7 bases; bases outside gene matches: 4. The J gene is TRBJ1-2, the V gene TRBV4-1; 8 nucleotides match TRBD1. Sequenced sample: memory (CD45RO+) CD4+ T cells from blood. The TCR sequence derives from a human donor with multiple sclerosis. CDR3 DNA sequence: TGCGCCAGCAGCCAAGAGATCCAGGGGGCTGGCTACACCTTC. Translating it yields CASSQEIQGAGYTF.